Below, 29 T cell receptor beta chains from the same sample are listed, as sequenced in a study of PD-L1 blockade in urothelial cancer. Only in-frame clones appear in the TCRdb table, and some are missing; sequencing was by immunoSEQ multiplex PCR. This sample has about 130,000 clones, with less than 85% found just once. Noted time point: pretreatment peripheral blood. Sequencing used PBMCs, obtained around atezolizumab (anti-PD-L1) treatment. These receptors originate from a man aged 45-60 years with urothelial cancer.

This chain links TRBV5-1 with TRBJ2-1, with TRBD1 identical over 7 bases. There are 15 residues in the CDR3. Germline assignment: CDR1 SGHRS and CDR2 YFSETQ. J was trimmed by 2 bases and V by 1 base; bases with no gene match: 3. CDR3: CASSLLTGTYNEQFF. The DNA for the CDR3 is TGCGCCAGCAGCTTGTTGACAGGGACCTACAATGAGCAGTTCTTC.

J is TRBJ1-1 and V is TRBV2; weak D call: TRBD1 (6 bases). The CDR3 loop spans 16 amino acids. V was shortened by 5 bases and J by 0 bases, with 16 bases between the two germline ends. Germline CDR1 reads SNHLY; CDR2 reads FYNNEI. Here the CDR3 reads CASSSDGGRLNTEAFF. The CDR3, as DNA: TGTGCCAGCAGTTCGGACGGGGGGCGATTGAACACTGAAGCTTTCTTT.

This rearrangement joins TRBV2 to TRBJ2-7; 10 bases match TRBD2. The CDR3 is 16 residues long. CDR1 is SNHLY and CDR2 is FYNNEI in the germline V gene. J was trimmed by 0 bases and V by 3 bases; bases with no gene match: 5. The CDR3 reads CASSDKASGSSYEQYF. In DNA form, the CDR3 reads TGTGCCAGCAGTGACAAGGCTAGCGGGAGCTCCTACGAGCAGTACTTC.

V is TRBV10-2 and J is TRBJ1-6; perhaps TRBD1 as D (5 bases). V lost 2 bases and J 1 base, leaving 9 bases between the germline ends. The germline V gene encodes CDR1 WSHSY and CDR2 SAAADI. The CDR3 spans 16 residues. The CDR3, as DNA: TGCGCCAGCAGTGAGATTCAGGGATCCTATAATTCACCCCTCCACTTT. This gives the protein CASSEIQGSYNSPLHF.

This clone was observed a single time. The chain links TRBV25-1 to TRBJ1-4; tentative D call: TRBD1 (6 bases). The CDR3 is 13 amino acids. In germline, CDR1 is MGHDK, CDR2 SYGVNS. With 11 bases removed from V and 8 bases from J, the gap between germline ends came to 18 bases. In DNA, the CDR3 is TGTGCCTCCCACGGGGGGGCGAGGGAAAAACTGTTTTTT. Amino acid sequence: CASHGGAREKLFF.

This clone was seen once. The chain uses TRBV18 and TRBJ2-5; no reliable D call. Germline V gene sequence: CDR1 KGHSH, CDR2 LQKENI. The CDR3 extends over 13 amino acids. With 1 base removed from V and 2 bases from J, the gap between germline ends came to 5 bases. CDR3 DNA sequence: TGTGCCAGCTCACCACTCACACAAGAGACCCAGTACTTC. Translating gives CASSPLTQETQYF.

The V call is TRBV5-4, the J call TRBJ1-6; D possibly corresponds to TRBD1 (5 bases). The CDR3 extends over 16 amino acids. Germline V gives CDR1 SGHNT, CDR2 YYREEE (reference sequence). V gave up 4 bases and J gave up 0 bases, with 11 bases separating them. The chain's CDR3 is CASSPRGGSYNSPLHF. Written as DNA, the CDR3 is TGTGCCAGCAGCCCTCGGGGGGGCTCCTATAATTCACCCCTCCACTTT.

The J gene is TRBJ1-5, the V gene TRBV6-5; perhaps TRBD1 as D (5 bases). Between the trimmed V and J ends, which lost 6 bases and 4 bases, there was a span of 10 bases. Germline CDR1 and CDR2: MNHEY and SVGAGI. The CDR3 totals 13 residues. The CDR3 DNA sequence: TGTGCCAGCAGCCCTCCAGGGAATCAGCCCCAGCATTTT. Translation gives CASSPPGNQPQHF.

The rearrangement joins TRBV28 to TRBJ1-6, with D unclear. Trimming removed 8 bases at V and 7 bases at J, with 15 bases between. Germline CDR1 and CDR2: MDHEN and SYDVKM. The CDR3 spans 14 residues. The DNA for the CDR3 is TGTGCCAGCCGTATGGTGGGCTTCAATTCACCCCTCCACTTT. Amino acids: CASRMVGFNSPLHF.

The rearrangement links TRBV5-4 to TRBJ2-2; tentatively, D is TRBD2 (6 bases). Germline-derived CDR1 and CDR2 are SGHNT and YYREEE (reference sequence). V was cut by 3 bases and J by 4 bases, with 13 bases left in between. This CDR3 contains 15 residues. CDR3 sequence reads: CASSSQRSGTGELFF. The CDR3 DNA reads TGTGCCAGCAGCTCCCAACGTAGCGGCACCGGGGAGCTGTTTTTT.

The rearrangement joins TRBV30 to TRBJ1-4; D call uncertain. The V and J ends lost 1 base and 7 bases respectively, with 7 bases between them. This CDR3 is 12 amino acids long. Germline CDR1 is GTSNPN and CDR2 is SVGIG (reference sequence). CDR3 sequence (DNA): TGTGCCTGGAGTGGTGGAGGTGAAAAACTGTTTTTT. Translated: CAWSGGGEKLFF.

J is TRBJ1-2 and V is TRBV6-1, with 7 bases matching TRBD1. The CDR3 is 14 residues long. J lost 4 bases, V lost 4 bases, and 6 bases had no gene match. Germline CDR1 MNHNS, CDR2 SASEGT. CDR3 nucleotides: TGTGCCAGCAGTGCTACAGGGGTGGGCTATGGCTACACCTTC. It specifies CASSATGVGYGYTF.

V gene TRBV30 combines with J gene TRBJ1-5, with D hard to call. Looked up from germline, CDR1 is GTSNPN and CDR2 is SVGIG (reference sequence). V shed 0 bases and J shed 4 bases, with 13 bases lying between them. The CDR3 covers 15 residues. In DNA form, the CDR3 reads TGTGCCTGGAGTGTAAAAGACTTAATAAATCAGCCCCAGCATTTT. This sequence encodes CAWSVKDLINQPQHF.

This rearrangement joins TRBV30 to TRBJ2-7; 8 bases map to TRBD1. The V and J ends lost 2 bases and 5 bases, in that order; junction bases with no gene match: 8. Germline V gene data show CDR1 as GTSNPN and CDR2 as SVGIG (reference sequence). The CDR3 is 14 residues long. The chain's CDR3 is CAWSPWTGNHEQYF. CDR3 in DNA: TGTGCCTGGAGTCCTTGGACAGGGAATCACGAGCAGTACTTC.

The genes are TRBV6-5 and TRBJ2-6; D is unresolved. The CDR3 runs to 15 residues. The V gene lost 7 bases and the J gene lost 0 bases, with 10 bases spanning the gap. The germline CDR1 and CDR2 sequences are MNHEY and SVGAGI. CDR3: CASTFTSSGANVLTF. CDR3 sequence (DNA): TGTGCCAGCACATTCACAAGCTCTGGGGCCAACGTCCTGACTTTC.

The chain employs TRBV28 and TRBJ2-5; 7 bases line up with TRBD2. This CDR3 comprises 18 residues. The germline gives CDR1 MDHEN, CDR2 SYDVKM. After removal of 2 bases from V and 3 bases from J, the junction contained 15 bases not matched to a gene. CDR3 DNA: TGTGCCAGCAGTTTACTACTCGGTGGGAGGGGATCCAAAGAGACCCAGTACTTC. Protein sequence: CASSLLLGGRGSKETQYF.

The chain has TRBV6-6 and TRBJ2-2, with D perhaps matching TRBD2 (6 bases). Germline CDR1 reads MNHNY; CDR2 reads SVGAGI (reference sequence). V lost 5 bases, J lost 0 bases, and 13 bases lay in between. This CDR3 region has 16 residues. In DNA, the CDR3 is TGTGCCAGCAGTCGGGAGTGGGGATCGAACACCGGGGAGCTGTTTTTT. Its translation: CASSREWGSNTGELFF.

V usage is TRBV9 and J usage is TRBJ2-7; a weak D match, TRBD1 (5 bases). Trimming took off 4 bases at V and 2 bases at J, with 16 bases between the two ends. Germline V lookup: CDR1 SGDLS, CDR2 YYNGEE. CDR3 length: 15 residues. The CDR3 coding sequence is TGTGCCAGCAGCCCAAGGGGCAGGCCACCCTACGAGCAGTACTTC. The encoded protein is CASSPRGRPPYEQYF.

J is TRBJ1-2 and V is TRBV15; D not certain. The germline V and J ends were trimmed by 3 bases and 5 bases, with 10 bases remaining between them. The CDR3 spans 13 residues. Germline assignment: CDR1 LNHNV and CDR2 YYDKDF (reference sequence). The CDR3 DNA sequence: TGTGCCACCAGCAGGGAGGCAGATTATGGCTACACCTTC. Translated, it gives CATSREADYGYTF.

This rearrangement joins TRBV5-1 to TRBJ1-3, with 7 nucleotides matching TRBD1. The junction had 2 bases not matched to a gene; V was cut back by 1 base and J by 1 base. The CDR3 is made up of 15 amino acids. The V gene's germline CDR1 is SGHRS and CDR2 YFSETQ. The CDR3 sequence: CASSLQGVSGNTIYF. CDR3 DNA: TGCGCCAGCAGCTTGCAGGGGGTTTCTGGAAACACCATATATTTT.

The V call is TRBV4-2, the J call TRBJ2-1; 12 nucleotides match TRBD2. V shed 2 bases and J 7 bases; nucleotides not matched to a gene: 6. The CDR3 contains 16 residues. CDR1 and CDR2 from the germline V gene are LGHNA and YNFKEQ. As DNA, the CDR3 is TGTGCCAGCAGCCAAATGACTAGCGGGAGTCCTAATGAGCAGTTCTTC. Its protein product is CASSQMTSGSPNEQFF.

The chain carries TRBV9 and TRBJ2-1; 7 nucleotides line up with TRBD2. The junction had 6 bases not matched to a gene; V was cut back by 2 bases and J by 4 bases. Germline lookup yields CDR1 SGDLS and CDR2 YYNGEE. The CDR3 runs 15 residues. CDR3 amino acids: CASSVGGSTYNEQFF. CDR3 sequence (DNA): TGTGCCAGCAGCGTCGGCGGGAGTACGTACAATGAGCAGTTCTTC.

A word on this clone: Other DNA sequences in the same sample also yield this CDR3. The chain joins TRBV6-1 to TRBJ1-5; D is undetermined. V lost 5 bases and J 0 bases, leaving 8 bases between the germline ends. This CDR3 is built from 14 residues. Germline CDR1 is MNHNS and CDR2 is SASEGT. The CDR3 here is CASSNTHSNQPQHF. DNA of the CDR3: TGTGCCAGCAGTAACACCCATAGCAATCAGCCCCAGCATTTT.

Here the CDR3 reads CASSLDGAGNQPQHF. In DNA form, the CDR3 reads TGTGCCAGCAGCTTGGATGGAGCAGGCAATCAGCCCCAGCATTTT. V and J are TRBV5-4 and TRBJ1-5; D is undetermined. CDR3 length equals 15 residues. V was clipped by 0 bases and J by 2 bases, with 9 bases between them. From germline, CDR1 is SGHNT and CDR2 YYREEE (reference sequence).

This clone has a handful of counts. V gene TRBV6-1 combines with J gene TRBJ1-6; the D gene is possibly TRBD1 (6 bases). Trimming removed 4 bases from V and 0 bases from J, with 13 bases in between. This CDR3 is built from 17 residues. The germline V gene encodes CDR1 MNHNS and CDR2 SASEGT. CDR3 nucleotide sequence: TGTGCCAGCAGTGGAGACAGGACTAGCTCCTATAATTCACCCCTCCACTTT. Translation: CASSGDRTSSYNSPLHF.

The V and J genes are TRBV9 and TRBJ2-7; a possible D gene is TRBD1 (6 bases). The CDR3 contains 15 residues. V was shortened by 4 bases and J by 3 bases, with 17 bases between the two germline ends. Germline V gives CDR1 SGDLS, CDR2 YYNGEE. As DNA, the CDR3 is TGTGCCAGCAGCCCAGGGGACCAGGCTGGCTACGAGCAGTACTTC. Its translation: CASSPGDQAGYEQYF.

The chain has TRBV7-2 and TRBJ2-7; D possibly corresponds to TRBD2 (6 bases). This CDR3 spans 15 amino acids. Between the trimmed V and J ends, which lost 1 base and 6 bases, there was a span of 16 bases. Germline CDR1 and CDR2: SGHTA and FQGNSA. CDR3 sequence: CASSLGPSVGLEQYF. CDR3 nucleotide sequence: TGTGCCAGCAGCTTAGGGCCTAGCGTCGGACTCGAGCAGTACTTC.

The rearrangement links TRBV6-4 to TRBJ2-2, with D unclear. The V end lost 5 bases, the J end lost 4 bases, and 14 bases lay between the germline ends. The germline V gene encodes CDR1 MRHNA and CDR2 SNTAGT. The CDR3 loop spans 15 amino acids. CDR3: CASSQGGYLTGELFF. The CDR3 coding sequence is TGTGCCAGCAGTCAAGGCGGCTACCTCACCGGGGAGCTGTTTTTT.

V usage is TRBV6-4 and J usage is TRBJ2-1; 9 bases agree with TRBD2. Germline lookup yields CDR1 MRHNA and CDR2 SNTAGT. Losses at the gene ends were 4 bases for V and 9 bases for J; bases not matched to a gene: 7. The CDR3 is 14 amino acids. This CDR3 is CASSAISGSGEQFF. CDR3 in DNA: TGTGCCAGCAGTGCGATTAGCGGGAGCGGTGAGCAGTTCTTC.